The 15 T cell receptor beta chains presented below share a single source sample, sequenced in a study of regulatory T cells in long-lasting Graves disease. Relying on iRepertoire HTBI primers and Arm-PCR of CDR3 regions, the team built TCR beta libraries. TCRdb re-called the multiplex PCR reads with MiXCR, one entry per CDR3 protein. The sample lists roughly 410,000 distinct CDR3 sequences, 15% seen once, with approximately 7.6% in the top ten. Time point described: newly diagnosed GD, antithyroid drugs for less than 3 months. RNA from PBMCs was the source of the TCR library. These same data were also listed under a study on T cells in Graves' hyperthyroidism and ophthalmopathy.

Here the sequenced sample was peripheral blood mononuclear cells (PBMCs), taken at new diagnosis, from a patient treated with antithyroid drugs. Receptor source: a woman aged 40 to 50 with Graves disease.

The chain uses TRBV19 and TRBJ1-1; no clear D. Germline V gene sequence: CDR1 LNHDA, CDR2 SQIVND (reference sequence). The CDR3 covers 14 residues. Trimming cost V 3 bases and J 5 bases, with 13 bases left between them. The CDR3 DNA follows: TGTGCCAGTAGTATTGGGTCCCAGAGTACTGAAGCTTTCTTT. It codes for CASSIGSQSTEAFF.

This clonotype was recorded many times. The chain recombines TRBV3-1 with TRBJ2-7; 8 positions agree with TRBD1. CDR1 is LGHDT, CDR2 YNNKEL, per germline (reference sequence). This CDR3 spans 14 amino acids. J lost 3 bases, V lost 4 bases, and 5 bases had no gene match. CDR3 nucleotide sequence: TGTGCCAGCAGCCCGGACAGGGCGGGCTACGAGCAGTACTTC. Amino acids: CASSPDRAGYEQYF.

This clonotype was recorded at least ten times. The chain couples TRBV20-1 to TRBJ2-7, with D tentatively TRBD1 or TRBD2 (5 bases each). V was cut by 0 bases and J by 4 bases, with 19 bases left in between. This CDR3 comprises 16 residues. In germline, CDR1 is DFQATT, CDR2 SNEGSKA (reference sequence). The DNA of the CDR3 is TGCAGTGCTAGAGATGGTGGAAGTGGGGGACGGTACGAGCAGTACTTC. Its protein product is CSARDGGSGGRYEQYF.

This clonotype was seen repeatedly, ten times or more. The chain links TRBV29-1 to TRBJ2-7; 8 nucleotides align to TRBD1. The V gene end was trimmed by 4 bases and the J gene end by 7 bases; junction bases not matched to a gene: 15. The germline V gene encodes CDR1 SQVTM and CDR2 ANQGSEA. This CDR3 comprises 15 residues. The CDR3 region has the DNA TGCAGCGTTGGGAGACAGGGGAGTTCGACGGGAGAGCAGTACTTC. Translating gives CSVGRQGSSTGEQYF.

This clonotype was seen once. The chain couples TRBV6-2 or TRBV6-3 to TRBJ2-1; 11 nucleotides line up with TRBD2. The CDR3 spans 16 residues. V was pared by 2 bases and J by 6 bases, with 6 bases of the junction left unmatched. In germline, CDR1 is MNHEY, CDR2 SVGEGT. CDR3 bases: TGTGCCAGCAGTTACGTTAGCGGGAGGGCCATCAATGAGCAGTTCTTC. This sequence encodes CASSYVSGRAINEQFF.

Regarding this clonotype: A much larger clone sits a single nucleotide away, making a read error possible. This chain connects TRBV12-3 or TRBV12-4 to TRBJ2-1, with a possible D match to TRBD2 (5 bases). Matching the DNA end better, TRBJ2-5 makes the J call doubtful. The CDR3 contains 13 residues. The DNA of the CDR3 is TGTACCAGCAGTTCGACTAACGAAGAGACCCAGTACTTC. This codes for CTSSSTNEETQYF.

This clonotype has at least ten counts. This rearrangement joins TRBV6-2 or TRBV6-3 to TRBJ2-7, with 10 bases identical to TRBD1. There are 17 residues in the CDR3. CDR1 and CDR2 from the germline V gene are MNHEY and SVGEGT. V lost 6 bases to trimming and J lost 4 bases; unmatched junction nucleotides: 15. CDR3 sequence: CASRRTGSGTGAYEQYF. The CDR3 DNA reads TGTGCCAGCAGACGCACCGGTAGCGGGACAGGGGCTTACGAGCAGTACTTC.

The sample holds many counts of this clonotype. V usage is TRBV28 and J usage is TRBJ1-1; 9 bases are a match to TRBD1. CDR1 and CDR2 from the germline V gene are MDHEN and SYDVKM. The length of the CDR3 is 14 residues. J lost 3 bases, V lost 6 bases, and 5 bases had no gene match. CDR3 amino acids: CASRPGQGHTEAFF. DNA for the CDR3: TGTGCCAGCAGACCGGGACAGGGACACACTGAAGCTTTCTTT. Complete variable domain (other parts from reference TRBV28 and TRBJ1-1): DVKVTQSSRYLVKRTGEKVFLECVQDMDHENMFWYRQDPGLGLRLIYFSYDVKMKEKGDIPEGYSVSREKKERFSLILESASTNQTSMYLCASRPGQGHTEAFFGQGTRLTVV.

The gene calls are TRBV5-8 and TRBJ2-1; D is possibly TRBD2 (6 bases). V shed 0 bases and J shed 3 bases, with 10 bases lying between them. Germline V gives CDR1 SGHTS, CDR2 YDEGEE. This CDR3 is 15 amino acids long. CDR3 protein: CASSLGRGYYNEQFF. CDR3 nucleotide sequence: TGTGCCAGCAGCTTGGGGCGGGGATACTACAATGAGCAGTTCTTC. Full variable domain (remainder filled in from reference TRBV5-8 and TRBJ2-1): EAGVTQSPTHLIKTRGQQATLRCSPISGHTSVYWYQQALGLGLQFLLWYDEGEERNRGNFPPRFSGRQFPNYSSELNVNALELEDSALYLCASSLGRGYYNEQFFGPGTRLTVL.

The chain uses TRBV29-1 and TRBJ2-7; the D gene is possibly TRBD2 (6 bases). CDR3 length: 16 amino acids. Germline values: CDR1 SQVTM, CDR2 ANQGSEA. V lost 4 bases and J 3 bases, leaving 22 bases between the germline ends. This CDR3 reads CSVVVRRASFYYEQYF. The CDR3 DNA reads TGCAGCGTTGTTGTTAGGAGGGCTTCGTTTTACTACGAGCAGTACTTC.

V usage is TRBV5-5 and J usage is TRBJ1-5; TRBD1 matches 7 bases. Germline CDR1 is SGHKS and CDR2 is YYEKEE (reference sequence). This CDR3 is built from 17 residues. The ends lost 4 bases at V and 0 bases at J; junction bases unmatched: 10. The CDR3 DNA is TGTGCCAGCAGCACGGGGACAGCAACTCATAGCAATCAGCCCCAGCATTTT. Translation: CASSTGTATHSNQPQHF.

The chain joins TRBV30 to TRBJ1-1, with 8 bases that match TRBD1. Germline loops: CDR1 GTSNPN, CDR2 SVGIG (reference sequence). The CDR3 is made up of 15 amino acids. The V and J ends lost 1 base and 1 base, in that order; junction bases with no gene match: 5. CDR3 nucleotide sequence: TGTGCCTGGAGTGATCCGACAGGGGCGAACACTGAAGCTTTCTTT. Translation gives CAWSDPTGANTEAFF.

The sample holds many counts of this clonotype. This chain links TRBV27 with TRBJ2-5, with D possibly being TRBD1 or TRBD2 (5 bases each). This CDR3 region has 14 residues. V was trimmed by 4 bases and J by 1 base, leaving 10 bases between them. Germline loops: CDR1 MNHEY, CDR2 SMNVEV (reference sequence). CDR3 sequence reads: CASSSGALQETQYF. The CDR3 coding sequence is TGTGCCAGCAGTTCCGGGGCCCTCCAAGAGACCCAGTACTTC.

J is TRBJ2-1 and V is TRBV7-2; D not resolved. Trimming cost V 6 bases and J 0 bases, with 12 bases left between them. This CDR3 region has 15 residues. Germline assignment: CDR1 SGHTA and CDR2 FQGNSA. The CDR3 DNA follows: TGTGCCAGCAGGACCAACAGAGGCTCCTACAATGAGCAGTTCTTC. It encodes CASRTNRGSYNEQFF.

This clonotype was seen many times. The J gene is TRBJ2-7, the V gene TRBV11-3, with D unresolved. The CDR3 totals 14 residues. Trimming cost V 4 bases and J 3 bases, with 13 bases left between them. Germline V lookup: CDR1 SGHNT, CDR2 YENEEA. The DNA of the CDR3 is TGTGCCAGCAGCTCCCCTCAGAGTGGCTACGAGCAGTACTTC. As protein: CASSSPQSGYEQYF.